A selection of T cell receptor beta chains follows, all from one sample in a study of post-analysis software for immune sequencing data. Each CDR3 protein is one row after TCRdb ran MiXCR on the PCR reads. Among roughly 730,000 distinct CDR3 sequences, approximately 30% were seen once, and the ten largest hold about 0.5%. Sequenced material: blood. The receptors shown here come from a girl between 10 and 17 years old with multiple sclerosis. Each CDR3 is given with its conserved first and last residue. The D gene is left open where the match is weak. Clone size is stated in some rows and not others, as once, few, many or a class when expanded.

>TRBJ1-2|-|few|TRBV20-1
TGCAGTGCTAGAGGCCTCCCATTCGCGACAGACAACTATGGCTACACCTTC
CSARGLPFATDNYGYTF
>TRBJ2-3|TRBD2|-|TRBV6-2/TRBV6-3
TGTGCCAGCAGTCCCGGGACTAGCGGGAGCACAGATACGCAGTATTTT
CASSPGTSGSTDTQYF
>TRBJ2-1|TRBD1|many|TRBV5-5
TGTGCCAGCAGCTTGGAAGGGGGCCATGAGCAGTTCTTC
CASSLEGGHEQFF
>TRBJ2-1|-|-|TRBV6-5
TGTGCCAGCAGCTCCCCCGGGACAAGTGGAATAGAGCAGTTCTTC
CASSSPGTSGIEQFF
>TRBJ2-7|TRBD1|-|TRBV12-3/TRBV12-4
TGTGCCAGCAGCCGGACAGGAGCCAGCTACGAGCAGTACTTC
CASSRTGASYEQYF
>TRBJ2-3|-|few|TRBV3-1
TGTGCCAGCAGCCAATCTCCCAGGGGCACAGATACGCAGTATTTT
CASSQSPRGTDTQYF
>TRBJ1-5|-|once|TRBV7-9
TGTGCCAGCAGCCCGGACATTTATCAGCCCCAGCATTTT
CASSPDIYQPQHF
>TRBJ1-5|-|-|TRBV20-1
TGCAGTGCCCATCGGGGGGGCCAACCATTCAATCAGCCCCAGCATTTT
CSAHRGGQPFNQPQHF
>TRBJ2-3|-|-|TRBV12-3/TRBV12-4
TGTGCCAGCAGTCTCGTTCCTGAGGGGAGCACAGATACGCAGTATTTT
CASSLVPEGSTDTQYF
>TRBJ2-3|-|-|TRBV5-1
TGCGCCAGCAGCCCCGGAGACAGGATCCTTGGCACAGATACGCAGTATTTT
CASSPGDRILGTDTQYF
>TRBJ2-1|TRBD1|few|TRBV7-2
TGTGCCAGCAGCCGAGACAGGGGAACGGGCAATGAGCAGTTCTTC
CASSRDRGTGNEQFF
>TRBJ1-2|-|-|TRBV12-3/TRBV12-4
TGTGCCAGCACAAACGACAGTTGGTCTGGCTACACCTTC
CASTNDSWSGYTF
>TRBJ2-5|TRBD1|many|TRBV4-1
TGCGCCAGCAGCCAAAGACAGGGCCAAGAGACCCAGTACTTC
CASSQRQGQETQYF
>TRBJ2-7|-|few|TRBV28
TGTGCCAGCAGCGCACACGGGAGCTCCTACGAGCAGTACTTC
CASSAHGSSYEQYF
>TRBJ2-7|TRBD2|-|TRBV7-2
TGTGCCAGCAGCTTAGCTTCCGGGGGACTATACGAGCAGTACTTC
CASSLASGGLYEQYF
>TRBJ2-7|TRBD2|-|TRBV4-1
TGCGCCAGCAGCCAACCAGGGAGGGGTGGCGAGCAGTACTTC
CASSQPGRGGEQYF
>TRBJ2-5|-|few|TRBV5-1
TGCGCCAGCAGCTTGATAGGGCGCCAGGATCAAGAGACCCAGTACTTC
CASSLIGRQDQETQYF
>TRBJ1-3|-|-|TRBV29-1
TGCAGCGTACGCAGGGGAACTGGAAACACCATATATTTT
CSVRRGTGNTIYF
>TRBJ2-1|TRBD2|few|TRBV9
TGTGCCAGCAGCGTATCGGGCGGGAGGTCCTACAATGAGCAGTTCTTC
CASSVSGGRSYNEQFF
>TRBJ2-1|TRBD2|-|TRBV20-1
TGCAGAAGTGGGATCAGGGTAGCGGGGGACCTCTTGAATGAGCAGTTCTTC
CRSGIRVAGDLLNEQFF
>TRBJ1-2|TRBD1|few|TRBV18
TGTGCCAGCTCTCCATCGGGACAGACCTATGGCTACACCTTC
CASSPSGQTYGYTF
>TRBJ2-5|TRBD2|few|TRBV9
TGTGCCAGCAGCGTAGGGGGGGGGTTTGAGACCCAGTACTTC
CASSVGGGFETQYF